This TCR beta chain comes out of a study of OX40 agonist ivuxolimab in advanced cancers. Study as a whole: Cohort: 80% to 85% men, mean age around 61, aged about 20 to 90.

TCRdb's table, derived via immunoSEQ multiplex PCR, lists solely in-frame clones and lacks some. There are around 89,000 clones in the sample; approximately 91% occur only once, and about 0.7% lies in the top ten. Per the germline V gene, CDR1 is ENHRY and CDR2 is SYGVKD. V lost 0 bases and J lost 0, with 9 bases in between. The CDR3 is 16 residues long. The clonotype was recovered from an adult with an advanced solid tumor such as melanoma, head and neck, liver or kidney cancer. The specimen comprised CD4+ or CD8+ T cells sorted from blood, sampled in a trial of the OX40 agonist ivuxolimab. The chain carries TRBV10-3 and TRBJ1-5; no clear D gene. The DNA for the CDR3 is TGTGCCATCAGTGAGTCGTTTAGCAATAGCAATCAGCCCCAGCATTTT. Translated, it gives CAISESFSNSNQPQHF.